The rows below give T cell receptor beta chains drawn from one sample of a study of T-cell reconstitution after alpha-beta-depleted transplantation in children. TCRdb used MiXCR to reprocess the PCR reads, holding one entry per CDR3 protein. This table holds 500,000 to 600,000 distinct CDR3 sequences, roughly 33% found once. This material consisted of PBMCs from the stem cell graft donor, taken from the stem cell graft. These receptors were obtained from a human donor who donated a stem cell graft to a child with aplastic anemia. Both conserved end residues are part of each CDR3. A D gene is named only where the DNA matches it firmly. Some rows have no size entry. The others give once, few or many, or a class for an expanded clone.

v_gene	abundance	len	d_gene	j_gene	CDR3nt	CDR3aa
TRBV7-3	few	16	-	TRBJ2-1	TGTGCCAGCAGCTTAACCTCGCGGGGATTGGGCAATGAGCAGTTCTTC	CASSLTSRGLGNEQFF
TRBV4-3	few	16	-	TRBJ2-3	TGCGCCAGCAGCCAAGGTTTACTGGCGGGGACAGATACGCAGTATTTT	CASSQGLLAGTDTQYF
TRBV6-1	-	20	-	TRBJ2-3	TGTGCCAGCAGTGAAAGGGGCTTGGTTGGAACCTTTCGGGGCACAGATACGCAGTATTTT	CASSERGLVGTFRGTDTQYF
TRBV27	-	15	-	TRBJ1-2	TGTGCCAGCAGTCATAGGGGGGGTTTGTTGGGTGGCTACACCTTC	CASSHRGGLLGGYTF
TRBV29-1	-	14	TRBD1	TRBJ2-1	TGCAGCGTTAGTGGGACAGGGCCAAATAGTGGGCAGTTCTTC	CSVSGTGPNSGQFF
TRBV12-3/TRBV12-4	few	14	TRBD2	TRBJ2-1	TGTGCCAGCAGTTTGGTGGGAGGGGAAAATGAGCAGTTCTTC	CASSLVGGENEQFF
TRBV19	once	13	-	TRBJ2-5	TGTGCCAGTAACCGGGGGTTCCAAGAGACCCAGTACTTC	CASNRGFQETQYF
TRBV20-1	few	11	-	TRBJ1-2	TGCAGGGCGGGGGCGAGCTATGGCTACACCTTC	CRAGASYGYTF
TRBV4-3	-	18	TRBD1	TRBJ1-1	TGCGCCAGCAGCCAAGAAGGGACAGGGGGCATGGGTCGCACTGAAGCTTTCTTT	CASSQEGTGGMGRTEAFF
TRBV4-3	-	17	-	TRBJ2-3	TGCGCCAGCAGCCTAAGATATGGGGCAGGCCGCACAGATACGCAGTATTTT	CASSLRYGAGRTDTQYF
TRBV20-1	few	14	TRBD1	TRBJ2-5	TGCAGTGCTAGAGGCAACGGACAGGGAGAGACCCAGTACTTC	CSARGNGQGETQYF
TRBV20-1	few	15	TRBD1	TRBJ1-5	TGCAGTGCTGCAACCCAGGGCACAGGGGAACAGCCCCAGCATTTT	CSAATQGTGEQPQHF
TRBV15	few	15	-	TRBJ2-7	TGTGCCACCAGCAGAGATTTTGGCCGGACCTACGAGCAGTACTTC	CATSRDFGRTYEQYF
TRBV6-2/TRBV6-3	-	17	TRBD1	TRBJ1-5	TGTGCCAGCAGTTACAGGGACAGGGCCACTAGCAATCAGCCCCAGCATTTT	CASSYRDRATSNQPQHF
TRBV9	few	17	TRBD2	TRBJ2-1	TGTGCCAGCAGCGTATTAGGGGTAGCGGGGGCCTACAATGAGCAGTTCTTC	CASSVLGVAGAYNEQFF
TRBV20-1	few	14	-	TRBJ2-2	TGCAGTGCTAGCTACTCCTCGAACACCGGGGAGCTGTTTTTT	CSASYSSNTGELFF
TRBV27	-	16	TRBD2	TRBJ2-3	TGTGCCAGCAGTTACCAAACTAGCGGGGCCACAGATACGCAGTATTTT	CASSYQTSGATDTQYF
TRBV6-2/TRBV6-3	-	17	-	TRBJ1-1	TGTGCCAGCAGTTACTCGAGCTCGGGGAGGACAAGGGTCGAAGCTTTCTTT	CASSYSSSGRTRVEAFF
TRBV14	-	13	-	TRBJ2-7	TGTGCCAGCAGCCGAAACCGGGGATACGAGCAGTACTTC	CASSRNRGYEQYF
TRBV10-2	few	17	TRBD2	TRBJ2-1	TGCGCCAGCAGTGGTAGCGGGAGGGCCAGGTCCGGCTCTGAGCAGTTCTTC	CASSGSGRARSGSEQFF
TRBV29-1	few	12	TRBD1	TRBJ2-2	TGCAGCGTCTCACAGGGGGCCGGGGAGCTGTTTTTT	CSVSQGAGELFF
TRBV20-1	-	15	-	TRBJ1-6	TGCAGTGCTTCCCTTTCTGTCACGGTCCCCTCACCCCTCCACTTT	CSASLSVTVPSPLHF